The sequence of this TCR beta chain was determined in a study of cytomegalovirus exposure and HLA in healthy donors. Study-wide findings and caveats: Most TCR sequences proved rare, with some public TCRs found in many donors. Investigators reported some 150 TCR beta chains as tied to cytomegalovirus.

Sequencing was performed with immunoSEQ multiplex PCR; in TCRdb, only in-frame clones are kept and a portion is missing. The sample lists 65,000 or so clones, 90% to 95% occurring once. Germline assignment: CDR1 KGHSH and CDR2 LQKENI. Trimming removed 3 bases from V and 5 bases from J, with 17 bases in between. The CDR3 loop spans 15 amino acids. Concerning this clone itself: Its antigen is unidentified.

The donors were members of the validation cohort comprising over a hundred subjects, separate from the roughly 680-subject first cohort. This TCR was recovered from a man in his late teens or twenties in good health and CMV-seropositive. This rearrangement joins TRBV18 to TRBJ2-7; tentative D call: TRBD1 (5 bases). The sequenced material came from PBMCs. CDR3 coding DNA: TGTGCCAGCTCACCGGGTCAGGGTGTTATTGACGAGCAGTACTTC. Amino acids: CASSPGQGVIDEQYF.